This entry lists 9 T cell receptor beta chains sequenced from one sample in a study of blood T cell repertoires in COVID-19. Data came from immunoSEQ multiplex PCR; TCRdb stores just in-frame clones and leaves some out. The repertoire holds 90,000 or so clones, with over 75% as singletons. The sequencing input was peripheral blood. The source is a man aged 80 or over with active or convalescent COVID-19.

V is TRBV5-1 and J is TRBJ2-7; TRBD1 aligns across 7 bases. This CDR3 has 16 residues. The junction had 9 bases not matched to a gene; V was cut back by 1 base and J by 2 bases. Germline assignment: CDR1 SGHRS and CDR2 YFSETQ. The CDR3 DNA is TGCGCCAGCAGCTTGACCGGAGACAGGGCCGCCTACGAGCAGTACTTC. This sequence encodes CASSLTGDRAAYEQYF.

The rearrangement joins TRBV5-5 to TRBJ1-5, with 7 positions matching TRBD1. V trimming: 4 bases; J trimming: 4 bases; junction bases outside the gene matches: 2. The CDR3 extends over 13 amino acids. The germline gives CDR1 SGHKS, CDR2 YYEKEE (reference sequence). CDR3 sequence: CASSKTGNQPQHF. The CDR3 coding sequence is TGTGCCAGCAGCAAGACAGGGAATCAGCCCCAGCATTTT.

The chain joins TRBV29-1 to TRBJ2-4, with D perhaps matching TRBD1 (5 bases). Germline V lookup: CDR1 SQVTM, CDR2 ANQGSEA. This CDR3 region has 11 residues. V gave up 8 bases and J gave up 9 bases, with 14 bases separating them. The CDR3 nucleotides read TGCAGCTTTACATGGGGCGGCATTCAGTACTTC. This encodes CSFTWGGIQYF.

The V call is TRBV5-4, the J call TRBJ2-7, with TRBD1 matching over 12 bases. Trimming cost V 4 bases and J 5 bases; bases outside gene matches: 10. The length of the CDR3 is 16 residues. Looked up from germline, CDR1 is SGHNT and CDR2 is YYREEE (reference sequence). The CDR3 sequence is CASSQLRGTGGHEQYF. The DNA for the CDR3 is TGTGCCAGCAGCCAGCTTAGGGGGACAGGGGGCCACGAGCAGTACTTC.

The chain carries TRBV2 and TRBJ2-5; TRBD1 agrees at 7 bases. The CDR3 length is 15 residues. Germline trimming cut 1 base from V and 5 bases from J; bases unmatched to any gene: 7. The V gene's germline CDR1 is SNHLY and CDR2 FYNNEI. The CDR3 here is CASSEGQGMGETQYF. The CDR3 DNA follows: TGTGCCAGCAGTGAAGGACAGGGCATGGGGGAGACCCAGTACTTC.

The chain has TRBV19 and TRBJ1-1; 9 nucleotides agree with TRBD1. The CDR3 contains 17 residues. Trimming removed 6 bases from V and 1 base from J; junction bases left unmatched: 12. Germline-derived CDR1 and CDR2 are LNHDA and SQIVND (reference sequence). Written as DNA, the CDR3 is TGTGCCAGTAGAAACACGGGACAGGGTTTAAGGAACACTGAAGCTTTCTTT. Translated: CASRNTGQGLRNTEAFF.

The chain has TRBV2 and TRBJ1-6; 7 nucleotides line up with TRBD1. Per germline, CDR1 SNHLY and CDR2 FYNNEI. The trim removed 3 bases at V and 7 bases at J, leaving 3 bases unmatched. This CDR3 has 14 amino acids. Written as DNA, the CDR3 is TGTGCCAGCAGTGAGACCAGGGGGAATTCACCCCTCCACTTT. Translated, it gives CASSETRGNSPLHF.

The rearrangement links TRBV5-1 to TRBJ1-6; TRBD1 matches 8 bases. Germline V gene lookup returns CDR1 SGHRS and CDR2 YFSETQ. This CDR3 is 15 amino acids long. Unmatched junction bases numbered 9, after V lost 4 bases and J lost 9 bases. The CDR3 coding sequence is TGCGCCAGCAGCCCAGGGGGACAGGAGTTTTCACCCCTCCACTTT. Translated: CASSPGGQEFSPLHF.

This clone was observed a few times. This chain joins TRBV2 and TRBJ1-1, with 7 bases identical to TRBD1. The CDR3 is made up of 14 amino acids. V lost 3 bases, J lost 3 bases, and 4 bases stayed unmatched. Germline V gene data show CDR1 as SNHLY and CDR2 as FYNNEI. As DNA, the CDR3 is TGTGCCAGCAGTGATGTCAGGGGGTACACTGAAGCTTTCTTT. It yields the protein CASSDVRGYTEAFF.